Listed below are T cell receptor beta chains from one sample, sequenced in a study of OX40 agonist ivuxolimab in advanced cancers. Data came from immunoSEQ multiplex PCR; TCRdb stores just in-frame clones and leaves some out. The table includes 45,000 to 60,000 clones, 90% to 95% detected once. The specimen was CD4+ or CD8+ T cells sorted from blood, collected in a trial of the OX40 agonist ivuxolimab. All receptors come from an adult with an advanced solid tumor such as melanoma, head and neck, liver or kidney cancer. Each CDR3 is given with its conserved first and last residue. Clone size appears in some rows only: once, few, many, or a class for an expanded clone.

J | size | V | CDR3
TRBJ2-7 | once | TRBV5-1 | CASSFRDRDGDEQYF
TRBJ2-5 | once | TRBV5-4 | CASSFSGERETQYF
TRBJ2-7 | once | TRBV15 | CATSRDLNRNYEQYF
TRBJ1-1 | NA | TRBV5-4 | CASSYQGGEAFF
TRBJ2-7 | NA | TRBV7-7 | CASSSTGGWLLPYEQYF
TRBJ2-7 | NA | TRBV11-2 | CASTGQGAYEQYF
TRBJ2-7 | once | TRBV19 | CASSMSLAVFSSYEQYF
TRBJ2-3 | few | TRBV27 | CASSLWAGGVTDTQYF
TRBJ2-1 | NA | TRBV15 | CATSSGTILYEQFF
TRBJ1-5 | NA | TRBV10-3 | CAISQDLTGNNQPQHF
TRBJ2-5 | NA | TRBV6-6 | CASSRELGGETQYF
TRBJ2-7 | NA | TRBV2 | CASSEAGGSSYEQYF
TRBJ2-2 | NA | TRBV9 | CASSVRGIPGTGELFF
TRBJ2-6 | NA | TRBV9 | CASSVGRGRDLSSGANVLTF
TRBJ1-5 | once | TRBV27 | CASSLGRDQPQHF
TRBJ2-1 | NA | TRBV30 | CASLVRASGEQFF
TRBJ1-1 | NA | TRBV4-3 | CASSRSTGGVKRTEAFF
TRBJ2-7 | NA | TRBV5-4 | CASSLGTSTYEQYF
TRBJ2-1 | NA | TRBV19 | CASSNLAGVVNEQFF
TRBJ2-7 | NA | TRBV5-1 | CASSLRGGEAYEQYF
TRBJ2-1 | NA | TRBV7-6 | CASSSDNEQFF
TRBJ2-7 | NA | TRBV13 | CASSYRLAGGGYEQYF
TRBJ1-3 | once | TRBV9 | CASSDPQTSGWGNTIYF
TRBJ2-1 | NA | TRBV27 | CASSSRLAGGLFEQFF
TRBJ2-7 | NA | TRBV6-1 | CASIRGSYEQYF
TRBJ2-5 | NA | TRBV11-2 | CASSRTGGTHQETQYF
TRBJ2-1 | NA | TRBV5-1 | CASSEREGNEQFF
TRBJ2-7 | NA | TRBV2 | CASSEPSVDRGLEQYF
TRBJ2-3 | NA | TRBV4-2 | CASSQVAGGLGQDTQYF
TRBJ2-5 | NA | TRBV11-2 | CASSLDRVAGGPASETQYF
TRBJ2-7 | NA | TRBV28 | CASSLPPPGSYEQYF
TRBJ2-3 | NA | TRBV27 | CASSVRAIGSGGRPTDTQYF
TRBJ2-1 | NA | TRBV6-6 | CASSYGQEGNEQFF
TRBJ1-3 | NA | TRBV7-9 | CASRDFSGNTIYF
TRBJ1-1 | NA | TRBV29-1 | CSVAGGNTEAFF
TRBJ1-1 | NA | TRBV13 | CASSLRQGADTEAFF
TRBJ2-3 | NA | TRBV7-8 | CASSSLTSGSTDTQYF
TRBJ2-3 | NA | TRBV2 | CASSEAGAPSVADTQYF